The clone carrying this T cell receptor beta chain was seen ten or more times. Antigen specificity is unknown. The record originates from a study of identical twins. Regarding the study as a whole: Twin-shared out-of-frame alpha sequences showed excess low generation probability. One should note that invariant MAIT and iNKT cells could partly confound zero-insertion analyses.

TCRdb reprocessed the 5' RACE reads with MiXCR, giving one entry per CDR3 protein. The profile shows about 210,000 distinct CDR3 sequences, 9.4% of them singletons. In germline, CDR1 is SGHTA, CDR2 FQGNSA. This CDR3 is 13 amino acids long. Trimming removed 3 bases at V and 2 bases at J, with 8 bases between. Sequenced material: memory (CD45RO+) T cells sorted from blood. The chain carries TRBV7-2 and TRBJ2-7; no firm D call. This sequence was found in a woman between 18 and 30 years old in good health. The CDR3 region is CASSFSWAYEQYF. The DNA for the CDR3 is TGTGCCAGCAGCTTTTCCTGGGCCTACGAGCAGTACTTC. The full variable domain, with the rest looked up from reference TRBV7-2 and TRBJ2-7, is GAGVSQSPSNKVTEKGKDVELRCDPISGHTALYWYRQSLGQGLEFLIYFQGNSAPDKSGLPSDRFSAERTGGSVSTLTIQRTQQEDSAVYLCASSFSWAYEQYFGPGTRLTVT.